This T cell receptor beta chain stems from a study of immune evolution from preneoplasia to lung adenocarcinoma. The method was immunoSEQ multiplex PCR; TCRdb's version includes in-frame clones alone and lacks a portion of them. The sample contains around 25,000 clones, about three quarters of which appear only once. This CDR3 has 14 amino acids. CDR1 SGHDT and CDR2 YYEEEE come from the germline V gene. V gave up 4 bases and J gave up 3 bases; unmatched junction bases: 3. Each case's diagnosis was confirmed by two pathologists on H&E. The J gene is TRBJ1-3, the V gene TRBV5-6; TRBD1 agrees at 8 bases. This TCR derives from a person aged 60 to 70 with invasive lung adenocarcinoma. Some clones in this sample may be carry-over from other donors' samples. The sequenced material came from FFPE invasive lung adenocarcinoma tissue. The CDR3 here is CASSRTGFGNTIYF. The CDR3 region has the DNA TGTGCCAGCAGCCGGACAGGGTTTGGAAACACCATATATTTT.